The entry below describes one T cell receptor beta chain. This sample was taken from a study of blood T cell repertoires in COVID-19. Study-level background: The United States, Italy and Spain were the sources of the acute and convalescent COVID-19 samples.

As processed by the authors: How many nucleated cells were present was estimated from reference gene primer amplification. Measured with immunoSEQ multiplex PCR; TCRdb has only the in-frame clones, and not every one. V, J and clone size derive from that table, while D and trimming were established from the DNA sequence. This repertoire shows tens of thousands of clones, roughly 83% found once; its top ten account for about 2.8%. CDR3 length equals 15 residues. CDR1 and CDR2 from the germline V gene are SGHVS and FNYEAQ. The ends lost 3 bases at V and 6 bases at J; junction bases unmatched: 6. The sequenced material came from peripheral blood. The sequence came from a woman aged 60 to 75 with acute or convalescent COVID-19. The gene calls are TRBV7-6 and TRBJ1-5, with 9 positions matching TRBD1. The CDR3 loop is CASSLGTGRGQPQHF. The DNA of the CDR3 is TGTGCCAGCAGCTTGGGGACAGGGAGGGGTCAGCCCCAGCATTTT.